This T cell receptor beta chain emerged from a study of blood T cells in healthy people across ages. This clonotype was counted between two and nine times. The CDR3 length is 14 residues. Trimming left V 0 bases short and J 7 bases short, with 10 bases between. CDR1 and CDR2 from the germline V gene are MNHNY and SVGAGI (reference sequence). A sample-barcoded 5' primer and a J-beta primer mix were used in a second PCR of roughly 7 to 11 cycles. A 12-random-nucleotide template-switch adaptor tagged each cDNA molecule. Each CDR3 protein is one row after TCRdb ran MiXCR on the 5' RACE reads. This table holds about 780,000 distinct CDR3 sequences, roughly 24% found once. Isolation of PBMCs gave at least 6.5 million cells per sample. Another study also made use of these data, one on T cells of mothers and their children.

Material for sequencing was blood. The chain carries TRBV6-6 and TRBJ1-5; no clear D. This clonotype originated in a boy aged 10-17 years in good health. The CDR3 bases are TGTGCCAGCAGTTACTCAAGGGAAGGCCAGCCCCAGCATTTT. Its protein product is CASSYSREGQPQHF.